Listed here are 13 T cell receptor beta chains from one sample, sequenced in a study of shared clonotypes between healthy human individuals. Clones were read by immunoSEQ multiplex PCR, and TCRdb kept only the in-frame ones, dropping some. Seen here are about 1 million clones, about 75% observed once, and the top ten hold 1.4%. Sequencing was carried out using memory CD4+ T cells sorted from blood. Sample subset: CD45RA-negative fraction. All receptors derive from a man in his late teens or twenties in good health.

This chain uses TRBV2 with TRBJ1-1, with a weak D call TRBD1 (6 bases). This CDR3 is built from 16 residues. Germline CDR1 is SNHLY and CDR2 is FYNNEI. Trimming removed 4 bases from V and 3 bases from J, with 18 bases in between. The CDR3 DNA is TGTGCCAGCAGTGTGACGCCTGGGGGGGGCTACACTGAAGCTTTCTTT. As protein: CASSVTPGGGYTEAFF.

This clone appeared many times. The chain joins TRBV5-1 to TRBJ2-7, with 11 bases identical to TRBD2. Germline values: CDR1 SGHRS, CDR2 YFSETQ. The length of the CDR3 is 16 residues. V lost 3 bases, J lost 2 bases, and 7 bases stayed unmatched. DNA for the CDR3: TGCGCCAGCAGCTGGACGCTAGCGGGGGGAGCCTACGAGCAGTACTTC. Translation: CASSWTLAGGAYEQYF.

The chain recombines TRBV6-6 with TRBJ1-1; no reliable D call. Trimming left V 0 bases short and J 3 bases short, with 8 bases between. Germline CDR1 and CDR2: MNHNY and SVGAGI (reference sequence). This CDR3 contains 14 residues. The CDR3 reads CASSYSSPDTEAFF. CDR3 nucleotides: TGTGCCAGCAGTTACTCGAGCCCAGACACTGAAGCTTTCTTT.

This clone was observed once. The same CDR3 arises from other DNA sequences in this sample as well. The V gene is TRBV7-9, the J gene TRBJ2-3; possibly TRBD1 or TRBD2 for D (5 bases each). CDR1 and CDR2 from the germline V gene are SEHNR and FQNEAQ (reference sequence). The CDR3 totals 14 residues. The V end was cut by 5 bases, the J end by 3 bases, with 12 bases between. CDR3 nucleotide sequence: TGTGCCAGCAGCCCAGAGGGGATAACAGATACGCAGTATTTT. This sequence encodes CASSPEGITDTQYF.

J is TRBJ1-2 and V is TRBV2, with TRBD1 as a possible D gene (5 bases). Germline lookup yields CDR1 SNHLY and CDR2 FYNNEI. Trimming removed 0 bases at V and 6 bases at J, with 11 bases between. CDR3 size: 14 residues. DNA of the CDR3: TGTGCCAGCAGTGAAGCCCGGGGGTCGCATGGCTACACCTTC. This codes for CASSEARGSHGYTF.

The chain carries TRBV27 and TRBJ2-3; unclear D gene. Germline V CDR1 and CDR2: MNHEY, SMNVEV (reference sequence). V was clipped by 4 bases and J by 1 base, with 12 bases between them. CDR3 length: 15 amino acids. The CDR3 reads CASSSQPRGTDTQYF. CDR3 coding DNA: TGTGCCAGCAGTTCCCAGCCTCGTGGCACAGATACGCAGTATTTT.

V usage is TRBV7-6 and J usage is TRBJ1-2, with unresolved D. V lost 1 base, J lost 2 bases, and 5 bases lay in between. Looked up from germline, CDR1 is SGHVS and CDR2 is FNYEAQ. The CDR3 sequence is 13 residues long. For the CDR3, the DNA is TGTGCCAGCAGCTTAGATGGAAACTATGGCTACACCTTC. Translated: CASSLDGNYGYTF.

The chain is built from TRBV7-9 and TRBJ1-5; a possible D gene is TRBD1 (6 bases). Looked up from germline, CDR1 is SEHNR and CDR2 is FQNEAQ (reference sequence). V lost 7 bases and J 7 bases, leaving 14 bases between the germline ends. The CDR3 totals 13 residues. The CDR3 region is CASNQNREQPQHF. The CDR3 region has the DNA TGTGCCAGCAACCAAAACAGGGAGCAGCCCCAGCATTTT.

CDR3 sequence reads: CASSLGQGQNYGYTF. The CDR3 DNA sequence: TGTGCCAGCAGCTTAGGGCAGGGACAAAACTATGGCTACACCTTC. The rearrangement uses TRBV7-9 and TRBJ1-2; D might be TRBD1 (6 bases). There are 15 residues in the CDR3. The germline gives CDR1 SEHNR, CDR2 FQNEAQ (reference sequence). V lost 1 base, J lost 2 bases, and 11 bases lay in between.

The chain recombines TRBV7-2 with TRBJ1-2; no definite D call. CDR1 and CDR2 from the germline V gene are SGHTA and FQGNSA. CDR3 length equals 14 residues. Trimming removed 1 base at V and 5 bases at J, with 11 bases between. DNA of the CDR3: TGTGCCAGCAGCTTAGAAGCCAGGAGGTATGGCTACACCTTC. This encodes CASSLEARRYGYTF.

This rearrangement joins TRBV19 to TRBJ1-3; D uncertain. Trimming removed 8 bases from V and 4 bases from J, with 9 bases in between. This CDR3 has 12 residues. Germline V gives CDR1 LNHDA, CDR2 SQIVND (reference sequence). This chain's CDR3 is CASGPVGNTIYF. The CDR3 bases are TGTGCCAGTGGGCCGGTGGGAAACACCATATATTTT.

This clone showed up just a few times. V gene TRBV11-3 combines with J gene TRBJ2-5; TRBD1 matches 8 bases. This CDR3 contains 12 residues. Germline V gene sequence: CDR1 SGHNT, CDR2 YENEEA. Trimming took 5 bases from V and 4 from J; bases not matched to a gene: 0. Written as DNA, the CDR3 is TGTGCCAGCAGCGGACAGGGAGAGACCCAGTACTTC. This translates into CASSGQGETQYF. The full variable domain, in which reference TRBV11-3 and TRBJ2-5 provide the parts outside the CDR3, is EAGVVQSPRYKIIEKKQPVAFWCNPISGHNTLYWYLQNLGQGPELLIRYENEEAVDDSQLPKDRFSAERLKGVDSTLKIQPAELGDSAVYLCASSGQGETQYFGPGTRLLVL.

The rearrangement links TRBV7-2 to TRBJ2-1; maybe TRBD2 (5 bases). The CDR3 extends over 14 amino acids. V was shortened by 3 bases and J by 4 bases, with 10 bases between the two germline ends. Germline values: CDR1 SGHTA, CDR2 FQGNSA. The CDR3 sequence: CASSFSARYNEQFF. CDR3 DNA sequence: TGTGCCAGCAGCTTTAGCGCCCGATACAATGAGCAGTTCTTC.